This TCR beta chain was sequenced for a study of blood T cell repertoires in COVID-19. The assay was immunoSEQ multiplex PCR, and TCRdb's table has in-frame clones only and misses some. The sample has around 120,000 clones; 75% to 90% are singletons. CDR3 length equals 15 residues. Trimming stripped 6 bases from V and 5 bases from J, with 20 bases between. The germline CDR1 and CDR2 sequences are ENHRY and SYGVKD. Sequencing was done on a sample of peripheral blood. This sequence originates from a man aged 65 to 79 with acute or convalescent COVID-19. This chain links TRBV10-3 with TRBJ2-7, with D maybe TRBD1 (6 bases). CDR3 residues: CAISPGQTERNEQYF. As DNA, the CDR3 is TGTGCCATCAGCCCCGGACAGACCGAAAGAAACGAGCAGTACTTC.